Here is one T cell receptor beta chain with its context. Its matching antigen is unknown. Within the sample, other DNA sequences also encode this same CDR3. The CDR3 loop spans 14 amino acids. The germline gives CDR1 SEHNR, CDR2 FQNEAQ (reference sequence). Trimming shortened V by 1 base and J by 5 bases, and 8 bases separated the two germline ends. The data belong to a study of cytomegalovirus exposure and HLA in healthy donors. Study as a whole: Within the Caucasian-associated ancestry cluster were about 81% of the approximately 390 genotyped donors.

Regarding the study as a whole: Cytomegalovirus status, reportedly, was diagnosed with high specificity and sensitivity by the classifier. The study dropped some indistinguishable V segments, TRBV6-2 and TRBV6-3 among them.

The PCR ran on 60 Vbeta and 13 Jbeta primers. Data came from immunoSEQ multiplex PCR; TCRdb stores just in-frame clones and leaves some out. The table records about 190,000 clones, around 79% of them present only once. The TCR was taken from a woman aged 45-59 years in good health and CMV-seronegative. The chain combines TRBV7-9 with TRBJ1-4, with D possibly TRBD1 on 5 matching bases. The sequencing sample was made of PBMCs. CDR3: CASSLGRTNEKLFF. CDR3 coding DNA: TGTGCCAGCAGCTTAGGGCGGACAAATGAAAAACTGTTTTTT.